One sample yielded the 16 T cell receptor beta chains listed below, sequenced in a study of blood T cells in healthy people across ages. Combining a sample-barcoded 5' primer with a J-beta primer mix, a second PCR ran for roughly 7 to 12 cycles. TCRdb processed the 5' RACE reads anew with MiXCR; each CDR3 protein has one entry. Of over 700,000 distinct CDR3 sequences listed, roughly 25% are singletons. These data were likewise used in another study, on T cells of mothers and their children.

Sequences were obtained from blood. The receptors come from a boy under 18 in good health.

This chain uses TRBV2 with TRBJ2-5; the D gene is possibly TRBD1 (6 bases). V lost 5 bases and J 5 bases, leaving 15 bases between the germline ends. CDR3 length: 14 residues. Germline assignment: CDR1 SNHLY and CDR2 FYNNEI. The CDR3 nucleotides read TGTGCCAGCAGTTCAACAGGGCCGGGGGAGACCCAGTACTTC. This gives the protein CASSSTGPGETQYF.

The V gene is TRBV7-2, the J gene TRBJ2-7, with no clear D. Trimming removed 5 bases at V and 6 bases at J, with 11 bases between. In germline, CDR1 is SGHTA, CDR2 FQGNSA. This CDR3 is 12 amino acids long. CDR3 region: CASSEDHREQYF. The CDR3 DNA is TGTGCCAGCAGCGAGGACCATCGCGAGCAGTACTTC.

The chain links TRBV12-3 or TRBV12-4 to TRBJ1-1; no clear D gene. V was trimmed by 3 bases and J by 8 bases, leaving 7 bases between them. The CDR3 is 11 amino acids. The CDR3 protein is CASSFTGEAFF. The CDR3 DNA sequence: TGTGCCAGCAGTTTTACGGGAGAAGCTTTCTTT.

This chain joins TRBV29-1 and TRBJ1-2, with a tentative D call TRBD1 (5 bases). The CDR3 has 13 residues. The V gene lost 1 base and the J gene lost 2 bases, with 8 bases spanning the gap. Germline values: CDR1 SQVTM, CDR2 ANQGSEA. DNA of the CDR3: TGCAGCGTTGAAGGGGGCTGGAACTATGGCTACACCTTC. Translation: CSVEGGWNYGYTF.

V gene TRBV4-3 combines with J gene TRBJ1-1; D not certain. This CDR3 has 13 amino acids. The V and J ends lost 0 bases and 7 bases respectively, with 9 bases between them. Germline V lookup: CDR1 LGHNA, CDR2 YSLEER. This CDR3 is CASSQDKSGEAFF. In DNA form, the CDR3 reads TGCGCCAGCAGCCAAGATAAATCCGGTGAAGCTTTCTTT.

This clonotype was seen more than once but under ten times. This chain links TRBV6-5 with TRBJ2-7; 7 bases match TRBD1. The CDR3 is made up of 14 amino acids. Trimming at V came to 5 bases and at J to 0 bases, leaving 4 bases not matched to a gene. Germline V gene sequence: CDR1 MNHEY, CDR2 SVGAGI. The CDR3 DNA reads TGTGCCAGCAGTGAACGGGACAGCTCCTACGAGCAGTACTTC. This translates into CASSERDSSYEQYF.

The J gene is TRBJ2-3, the V gene TRBV7-2; the D is unclear. The V end lost 1 base, the J end lost 4 bases, and 6 bases lay between the germline ends. CDR3 length equals 13 residues. The germline V gene encodes CDR1 SGHTA and CDR2 FQGNSA. The CDR3: CASSLGFADTQYF. The CDR3 coding sequence is TGTGCCAGCAGCTTAGGTTTCGCAGATACGCAGTATTTT.

As to this clonotype: In this CDR3 the conserved last residue, phenylalanine or tryptophan, is missing, so a read error is likely. The chain links TRBV5-1 to TRBJ2-5; D gene ambiguous. This CDR3 comprises 13 residues. The V gene lost 4 bases and the J gene lost 5 bases, with 12 bases spanning the gap. Germline-derived CDR1 and CDR2 are SGHRS and YFSETQ. The CDR3 DNA reads as TGCGCCAGCAGCCCCCAAGTGGGGGAGACCCAGTACTCC. It specifies CASSPQVGETQYS.

The rearrangement links TRBV21-1 to TRBJ1-1; the table's D gene call, TRBD1, was not cross checked with the DNA. TRBV21-1 constitutes a pseudogene. The CDR3 is 11 residues long. DNA for the CDR3: TGTGCCAGCAGCTACGGGGGATATGCTTTCTTT. Translating gives CASSYGGYAFF.

This clonotype was picked up a small number of times. The chain is built from TRBV20-1 and TRBJ1-1, with D perhaps TRBD1 (5 bases). Germline assignment: CDR1 DFQATT and CDR2 SNEGSKA (reference sequence). The CDR3 contains 15 residues. The CDR3 sequence is CSFYRDPGGDTEAFF. The CDR3 DNA reads as TGCAGCTTCTATCGGGACCCCGGCGGGGACACTGAAGCTTTCTTT.

The V and J genes are TRBV5-1 and TRBJ2-5, with no clear D. The closer fit of TRBJ2-1 to the DNA end suggests the J call may be wrong. The CDR3 is 13 residues long. The V gene's germline CDR1 is SGHRS and CDR2 YFSETQ. Here the CDR3 reads CASSLDLLGEQFF. In nucleotides, the CDR3 is TGCGCCAGCAGCTTGGACCTCCTAGGGGAGCAGTTCTTC.

This chain uses TRBV7-9 with TRBJ2-2, with a possible D match to TRBD1 (6 bases). CDR1 and CDR2 from the germline V gene are SEHNR and FQNEAQ (reference sequence). This CDR3 has 15 amino acids. The V end lost 8 bases, the J end lost 4 bases, and 17 bases lay between the germline ends. The CDR3, as DNA: TGTGCCAGCGAAGGGGGAGATCAGTTCACCGGGGAGCTGTTTTTT. Translation: CASEGGDQFTGELFF.

This clonotype was recorded only once. V and J are TRBV24-1 and TRBJ2-5; 13 positions match TRBD2. The CDR3 spans 16 residues. Germline-derived CDR1 and CDR2 are KGHDR and SFDVKD. V lost 4 bases to trimming and J lost 5 bases; unmatched junction nucleotides: 6. For the CDR3, the DNA is TGTGCCACCAGTGAACCGGGACTAGCGGGGCGGGAGACCCAGTACTTC. This codes for CATSEPGLAGRETQYF.

The V and J genes are TRBV20-1 and TRBJ2-6, with D possibly matching TRBD2 (6 bases). The CDR3 is 16 amino acids. Germline V gene sequence: CDR1 DFQATT, CDR2 SNEGSKA (reference sequence). V was clipped by 5 bases and J by 0 bases, with 14 bases between them. The CDR3 protein is CSARDFDGSGANVLTF. The CDR3 bases are TGCAGTGCTCGGGACTTCGACGGCTCTGGGGCCAACGTCCTGACTTTC.

This clonotype was counted between two and nine times. The chain uses TRBV6-2 or TRBV6-3 and TRBJ2-5; TRBD2 agrees at 11 bases. The CDR3 is made up of 18 amino acids. The V gene's germline CDR1 is MNHEY and CDR2 SVGEGT. V was pared by 2 bases and J by 5 bases, with 13 bases of the junction left unmatched. The DNA for the CDR3 is TGTGCCAGCAGTTACACCTTGACTGGACTAGCGGGTCCCGAGACCCAGTACTTC. Translated: CASSYTLTGLAGPETQYF.

This clonotype was observed a handful of times. J is TRBJ2-7 and V is TRBV5-1; unclear D gene. This CDR3 has 14 amino acids. V was pared by 0 bases and J by 11 bases, with 18 bases between. Germline CDR1 is SGHRS and CDR2 is YFSETQ. CDR3 loop: CASSLEAGYISEYF. The DNA of the CDR3 is TGCGCCAGCAGCTTGGAGGCAGGCTACATTTCGGAGTACTTC.